A single sample gave rise to the 10 T cell receptor beta chains below, sequenced in a study of T cell changes during pregnancy in multiple sclerosis. Using immunoSEQ multiplex PCR, the repertoire was profiled, and TCRdb retains in-frame clones only, with some absent. The sample records about 48,000 clones, 88% being singletons. The sample was CD4+ T cells from peripheral blood mononuclear cells, taken in the second trimester of pregnancy. These TCRs come from a female donor with multiple sclerosis, enrolled in a pregnancy study.

V gene TRBV6-4 combines with J gene TRBJ2-2, with D possibly TRBD1 on 5 matching bases. Germline loops: CDR1 MRHNA, CDR2 SNTAGT. V was shortened by 8 bases and J by 3 bases, with 13 bases between the two germline ends. The CDR3 is made up of 14 amino acids. The CDR3 DNA is TGTGCCAGCTCCCCAGGGCAGGACACCGGGGAGCTGTTTTTT. Its translation is CASSPGQDTGELFF.

The chain is built from TRBV6-4 and TRBJ2-2; TRBD1 matches at 8 bases. Germline trimming cut 5 bases from V and 5 bases from J; bases unmatched to any gene: 7. The germline CDR1 and CDR2 sequences are MRHNA and SNTAGT. This CDR3 spans 15 amino acids. The CDR3 is CASSTFGQGTGELFF. DNA of the CDR3: TGTGCCAGCAGTACGTTTGGACAGGGTACCGGGGAGCTGTTTTTT.

The V and J genes are TRBV5-1 and TRBJ2-2, with D possibly being TRBD1 (6 bases). Germline V gene lookup returns CDR1 SGHRS and CDR2 YFSETQ. The V end lost 4 bases, the J end lost 6 bases, and 19 bases lay between the germline ends. The CDR3 is made up of 16 amino acids. CDR3: CASSISEDSFSGELFF. In DNA form, the CDR3 reads TGCGCCAGCAGCATCTCCGAGGACAGTTTCTCCGGGGAGCTGTTTTTT. Full variable domain (remainder filled in from reference TRBV5-1 and TRBJ2-2): KAGVTQTPRYLIKTRGQQVTLSCSPISGHRSVSWYQQTPGQGLQFLFEYFSETQRNKGNFPGRFSGRQFSNSRSEMNVSTLELGDSALYLCASSISEDSFSGELFFGEGSRLTVL.

The chain recombines TRBV28 with TRBJ2-3; 10 bases are a match to TRBD1. Germline assignment: CDR1 MDHEN and CDR2 SYDVKM. The V segment lost 5 bases and the J segment 4 bases; nucleotides outside the gene matches: 9. CDR3 length: 16 amino acids. Written as DNA, the CDR3 is TGTGCCAGCAGTACACGCCGGGACAGGGGCCCAGATACGCAGTATTTT. Protein sequence: CASSTRRDRGPDTQYF. The full variable domain, completed using reference TRBV28 and TRBJ2-3, is DVKVTQSSRYLVKRTGEKVFLECVQDMDHENMFWYRQDPGLGLRLIYFSYDVKMKEKGDIPEGYSVSREKKERFSLILESASTNQTSMYLCASSTRRDRGPDTQYFGPGTRLTVL.

The chain carries TRBV18 and TRBJ2-7; 11 bases fit TRBD2. Germline lookup yields CDR1 KGHSH and CDR2 LQKENI. CDR3 length: 16 amino acids. J gave up 3 bases and V 5 bases, and 9 bases lay outside the gene matches. CDR3 DNA sequence: TGTGCCAGCTCAGGGGGACTAGCGGCGTCAGGCTACGAGCAGTACTTC. The encoded protein is CASSGGLAASGYEQYF.

The chain combines TRBV5-1 with TRBJ2-1; 7 bases align to TRBD2. The junction had 11 bases not matched to a gene; V was cut back by 4 bases and J by 4 bases. The CDR3 covers 16 residues. The germline CDR1 and CDR2 sequences are SGHRS and YFSETQ. CDR3 loop: CASSLYSGGGYNEQFF. The CDR3, as DNA: TGCGCCAGCAGCCTGTACAGTGGGGGGGGTTACAATGAGCAGTTCTTC.

The chain recombines TRBV29-1 with TRBJ2-2, with 11 nucleotides matching TRBD1. The CDR3 length is 15 residues. Germline CDR1 is SQVTM and CDR2 is ANQGSEA. V shed 6 bases and J 5 bases; nucleotides not matched to a gene: 8. The CDR3 nucleotides read TGCAGCGTGGCCGCCGGGACAGGGGGAACCGGGGAGCTGTTTTTT. Translation: CSVAAGTGGTGELFF.

This chain uses TRBV7-2 with TRBJ2-7; a weak D match, TRBD1 (6 bases). The germline V and J ends were trimmed by 2 bases and 6 bases, with 14 bases remaining between them. Germline V CDR1 and CDR2: SGHTA, FQGNSA. The CDR3 extends over 14 amino acids. The CDR3 region is CASSLFVQGAEQYF. In nucleotides, the CDR3 is TGTGCCAGCAGCTTATTTGTACAGGGAGCCGAGCAGTACTTC.

The chain recombines TRBV7-9 with TRBJ2-7; D is uncertain. Germline values: CDR1 SEHNR, CDR2 FQNEAQ (reference sequence). The CDR3 runs to 15 residues. The V gene lost 1 base and the J gene lost 6 bases, with 16 bases spanning the gap. CDR3 amino acids: CASSLVSGRLGEQYF. The CDR3 coding sequence is TGTGCCAGCAGCTTAGTGTCAGGCCGGTTAGGCGAGCAGTACTTC.

The chain recombines TRBV5-6 with TRBJ1-1; 9 bases align to TRBD1. V gave up 4 bases and J gave up 4 bases; unmatched junction bases: 14. CDR1 SGHDT and CDR2 YYEEEE come from the germline V gene. The CDR3 contains 17 residues. The CDR3 protein is CASSPDWTGAEGTEAFF. The CDR3 bases are TGTGCCAGCAGCCCGGATTGGACAGGGGCGGAGGGCACTGAAGCTTTCTTT.